This T cell receptor beta chain comes out of a study of early T cells in non-severe SARS-CoV-2 infection. This clonotype was detected a few times. Via MiXCR, TCRdb re-called the 5' RACE reads, giving one row per CDR3 protein. The sample consists of over 50,000 distinct CDR3 sequences, roughly 8.2% of them appearing once. The TCR originated in an adult who was a healthcare worker with PCR-confirmed SARS-CoV-2 infection or an uninfected control (not recorded which). The sequenced material came from whole blood.

The CDR3 spells CSASISYNEQFF. The CDR3 coding sequence is TGCAGTGCTAGTATCAGCTACAATGAGCAGTTCTTC. The chain uses TRBV20-1 and TRBJ2-1; no definite D call. The V end was cut by 3 bases, the J end by 3 bases, with 6 bases between. This CDR3 is 12 amino acids long. Germline V gene sequence: CDR1 DFQATT, CDR2 SNEGSKA (reference sequence).